The clone carrying this T cell receptor (beta chain) occurred a few times. TCRdb re-called the 5' RACE reads through MiXCR, storing one row per CDR3 protein. The sample carries about 390,000 distinct CDR3 sequences, about a sixth recorded once. The data stem from a study of T-cell memory formation after mild COVID-19. The receptor comes from a man between 18 and 29 years old who had mild COVID-19 (a few samples of this study predate the infection). Cell type and time point are not known. The specimen was PBMCs or a T cell subset sorted from them (not recorded which).

The CDR3 loop is CASSYSSGPTF. For the CDR3, the DNA is TGTGCCAGCAGTTACTCGTCCGGGCCCACCTTC. The J gene is TRBJ1-2, the V gene TRBV6-2 or TRBV6-3; D is ambiguous. CDR3 length: 11 amino acids. The V gene lost 0 bases and the J gene lost 13 bases, with 9 bases spanning the gap. Germline assignment: CDR1 MNHEY and CDR2 SVGEGT.